This record covers a single T cell receptor (beta chain). Its antigen remains unknown. The sample contains more than one DNA sequence encoding this CDR3. Germline V CDR1 and CDR2: ENHRY, SYGVKD. V dropped 8 bases and J dropped 5; count of bases not matched to a gene: 5. The CDR3 contains 12 residues. The data derive from a study of beta chain features in type 1 diabetes. Points from the study as a whole: People with Type 1 diabetes carried modestly yet significantly shorter TCRB CDR3s in all four CD4+ subsets. Patients' naive, central memory and regulatory TCRB repertoires appeared more alike than those of healthy donors.

The entirety of the isolated RNA underwent reverse transcription, so expressed TCRB transcripts were sequenced. Measured with immunoSEQ multiplex PCR; TCRdb has only the in-frame clones, and not every one. The repertoire holds hundreds of thousands of clones, with 17% as singletons. Every single donor gave one heparinised blood draw, and these averaged roughly 100 mL. Sequenced: naive CD4+ T cells from blood. The chain uses TRBV10-3 and TRBJ1-1; 7 bases map to TRBD1. This receptor was taken from a woman between 18 and 29 years old in good health. CDR3 amino acids: CAIRAQGTEAFF. In nucleotides, the CDR3 is TGTGCCATCCGGGCACAGGGGACTGAAGCTTTCTTT.